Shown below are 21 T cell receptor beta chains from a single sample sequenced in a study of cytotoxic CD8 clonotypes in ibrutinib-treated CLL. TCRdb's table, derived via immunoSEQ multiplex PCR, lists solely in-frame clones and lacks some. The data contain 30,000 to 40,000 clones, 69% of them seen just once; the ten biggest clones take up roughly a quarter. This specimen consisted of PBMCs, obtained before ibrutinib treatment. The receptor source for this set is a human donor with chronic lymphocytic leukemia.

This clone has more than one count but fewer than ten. CDR3 DNA: TGTGCCAGCAGCCGAAGAAGCGGGGGACTCACAGATACGCAGTATTTT. It yields the protein CASSRRSGGLTDTQYF. V usage is TRBV11-3 and J usage is TRBJ2-3; 8 bases align to TRBD2. This CDR3 comprises 16 residues. The germline V gene has CDR1 SGHNT and CDR2 YENEEA. V trimming: 5 bases; J trimming: 2 bases; junction bases outside the gene matches: 9.

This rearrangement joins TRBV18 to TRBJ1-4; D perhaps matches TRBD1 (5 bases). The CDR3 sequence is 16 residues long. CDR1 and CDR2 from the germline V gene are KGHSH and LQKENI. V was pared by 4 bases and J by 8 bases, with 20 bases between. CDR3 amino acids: CASSRPEERAGEKLFF. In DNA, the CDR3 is TGTGCCAGCTCACGGCCAGAGGAACGGGCAGGGGAAAAACTGTTTTTT.

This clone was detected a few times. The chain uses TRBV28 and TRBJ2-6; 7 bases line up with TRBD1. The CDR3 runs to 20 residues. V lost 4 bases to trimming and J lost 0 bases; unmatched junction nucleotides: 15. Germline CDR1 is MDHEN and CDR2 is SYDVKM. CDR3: CASSSTFTDRVLSGANVLTF. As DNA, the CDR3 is TGTGCCAGCAGTTCAACCTTCACAGACAGGGTGCTCTCTGGGGCCAACGTCCTGACTTTC. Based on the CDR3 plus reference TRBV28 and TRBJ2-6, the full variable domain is DVKVTQSSRYLVKRTGEKVFLECVQDMDHENMFWYRQDPGLGLRLIYFSYDVKMKEKGDIPEGYSVSREKKERFSLILESASTNQTSMYLCASSSTFTDRVLSGANVLTFGAGSRLTVL.

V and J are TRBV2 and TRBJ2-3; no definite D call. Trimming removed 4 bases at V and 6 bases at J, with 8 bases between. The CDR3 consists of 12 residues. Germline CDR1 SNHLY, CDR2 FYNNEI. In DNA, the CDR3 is TGTGCCAGCAGTGTTTGGGGTGATACGCAGTATTTT. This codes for CASSVWGDTQYF.

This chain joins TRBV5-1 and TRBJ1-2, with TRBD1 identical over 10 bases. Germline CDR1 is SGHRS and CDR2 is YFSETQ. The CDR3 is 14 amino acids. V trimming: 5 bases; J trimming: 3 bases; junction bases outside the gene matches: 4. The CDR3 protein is CASRAGTGDYGYTF. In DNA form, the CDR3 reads TGCGCCAGCAGGGCCGGGACAGGGGACTATGGCTACACCTTC.

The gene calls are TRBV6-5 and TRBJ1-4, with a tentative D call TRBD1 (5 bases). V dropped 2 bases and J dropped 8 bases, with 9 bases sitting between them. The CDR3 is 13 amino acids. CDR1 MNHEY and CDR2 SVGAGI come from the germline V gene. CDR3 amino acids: CASSYQGREKLFF. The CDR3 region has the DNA TGTGCCAGCAGTTACCAGGGCCGAGAAAAACTGTTTTTT.

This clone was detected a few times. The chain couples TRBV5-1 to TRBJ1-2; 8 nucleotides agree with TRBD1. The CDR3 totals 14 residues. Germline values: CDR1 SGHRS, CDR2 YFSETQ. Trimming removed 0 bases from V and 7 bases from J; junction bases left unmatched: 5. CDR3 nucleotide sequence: TGCGCCAGCAGCTTGGATGCAGGGGGCGTTGGCTACACCTTC. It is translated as CASSLDAGGVGYTF.

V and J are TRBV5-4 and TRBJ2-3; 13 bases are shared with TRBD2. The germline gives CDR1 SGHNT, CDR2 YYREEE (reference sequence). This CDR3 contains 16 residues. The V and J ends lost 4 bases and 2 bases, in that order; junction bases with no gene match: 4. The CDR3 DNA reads TGTGCCAGCAGCCGGGGACTAGCGGGGAACACAGATACGCAGTATTTT. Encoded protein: CASSRGLAGNTDTQYF.

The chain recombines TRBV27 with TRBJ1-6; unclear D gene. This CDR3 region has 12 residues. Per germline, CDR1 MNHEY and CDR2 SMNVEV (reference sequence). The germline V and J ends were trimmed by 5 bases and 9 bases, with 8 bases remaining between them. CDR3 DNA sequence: TGTGCCAGCAGTCCCAACAGTTCACCCCTCCACTTT. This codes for CASSPNSSPLHF.

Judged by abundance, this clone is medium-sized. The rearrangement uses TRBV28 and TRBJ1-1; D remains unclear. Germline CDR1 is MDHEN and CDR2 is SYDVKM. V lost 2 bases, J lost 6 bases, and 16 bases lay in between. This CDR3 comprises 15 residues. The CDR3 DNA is TGTGCCAGCAGTTTAGAAGCTTTGGCAGACGCTGAAGCTTTCTTT. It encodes CASSLEALADAEAFF.

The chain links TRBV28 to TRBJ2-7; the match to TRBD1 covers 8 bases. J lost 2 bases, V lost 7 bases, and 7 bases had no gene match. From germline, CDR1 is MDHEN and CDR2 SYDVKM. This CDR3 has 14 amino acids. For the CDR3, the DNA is TGTGCCAGCATTCCACAGGGGGGAGCCTACGAGCAGTACTTC. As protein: CASIPQGGAYEQYF.

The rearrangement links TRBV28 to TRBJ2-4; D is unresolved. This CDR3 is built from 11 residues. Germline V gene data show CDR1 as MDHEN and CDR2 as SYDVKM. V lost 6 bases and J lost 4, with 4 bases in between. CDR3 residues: CASRVKNIQYF. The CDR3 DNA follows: TGTGCCAGCAGAGTAAAAAACATTCAGTACTTC.

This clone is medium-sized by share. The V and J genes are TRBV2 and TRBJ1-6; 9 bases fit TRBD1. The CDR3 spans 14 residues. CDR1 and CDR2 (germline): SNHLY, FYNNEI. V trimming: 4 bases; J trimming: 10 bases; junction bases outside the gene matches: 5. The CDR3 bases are TGTGCCAGCAGTGTGGGACAGGGAGGCTCACCCCTCCACTTT. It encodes CASSVGQGGSPLHF.

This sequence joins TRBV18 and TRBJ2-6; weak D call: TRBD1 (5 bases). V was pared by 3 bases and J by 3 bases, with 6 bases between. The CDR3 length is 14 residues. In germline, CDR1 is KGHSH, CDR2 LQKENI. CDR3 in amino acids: CASSPTDGANVLTF. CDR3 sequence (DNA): TGTGCCAGCTCACCGACAGATGGGGCCAACGTCCTGACTTTC. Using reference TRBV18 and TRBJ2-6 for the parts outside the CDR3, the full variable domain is NAGVMQNPRHLVRRRGQEARLRCSPMKGHSHVYWYRQLPEEGLKFMVYLQKENIIDESGMPKERFSAEFPKEGPSILRIQQVVRGDSAAYFCASSPTDGANVLTFGAGSRLTVL.

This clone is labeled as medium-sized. The CDR3 DNA reads TGTGCCAGCAGCTCCCGACAGGGTATTAACTATGGCTACACCTTC. Translated: CASSSRQGINYGYTF. J is TRBJ1-2 and V is TRBV7-2; 7 bases are shared with TRBD1. The CDR3 has 15 amino acids. Germline V gene lookup returns CDR1 SGHTA and CDR2 FQGNSA. Trimming cost V 4 bases and J 1 base; bases outside gene matches: 6.

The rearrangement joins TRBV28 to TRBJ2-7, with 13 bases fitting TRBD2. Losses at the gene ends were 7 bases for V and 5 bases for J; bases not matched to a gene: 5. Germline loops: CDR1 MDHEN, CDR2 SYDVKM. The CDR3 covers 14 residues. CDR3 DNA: TGTGCCAGCACCGGACTAGCGGGAGTCAACGAGCAGTACTTC. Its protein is CASTGLAGVNEQYF.

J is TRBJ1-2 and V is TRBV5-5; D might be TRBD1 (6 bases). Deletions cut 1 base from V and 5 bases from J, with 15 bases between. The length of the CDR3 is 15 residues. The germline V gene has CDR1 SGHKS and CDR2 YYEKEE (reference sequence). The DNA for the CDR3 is TGTGCCAGCAGCTTGCGTCTGGACAGTGCTTATGGCTACACCTTC. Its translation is CASSLRLDSAYGYTF. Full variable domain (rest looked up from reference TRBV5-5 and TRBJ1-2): DAGVTQSPTHLIKTRGQQVTLRCSPISGHKSVSWYQQVLGQGPQFIFQYYEKEERGRGNFPDRFSARQFPNYSSELNVNALLLGDSALYLCASSLRLDSAYGYTFGSGTRLTVV.

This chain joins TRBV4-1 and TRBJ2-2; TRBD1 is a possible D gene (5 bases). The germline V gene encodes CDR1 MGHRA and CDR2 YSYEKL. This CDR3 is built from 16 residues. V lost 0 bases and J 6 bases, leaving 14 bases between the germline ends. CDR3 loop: CASSQEGIRAPGELFF. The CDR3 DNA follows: TGCGCCAGCAGCCAAGAGGGGATCAGGGCCCCCGGGGAGCTGTTTTTT.

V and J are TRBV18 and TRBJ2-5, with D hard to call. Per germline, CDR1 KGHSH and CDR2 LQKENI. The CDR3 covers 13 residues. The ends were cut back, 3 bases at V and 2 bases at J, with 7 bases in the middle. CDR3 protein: CASSPTPQETQYF. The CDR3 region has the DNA TGTGCCAGCTCACCGACGCCACAAGAGACCCAGTACTTC.

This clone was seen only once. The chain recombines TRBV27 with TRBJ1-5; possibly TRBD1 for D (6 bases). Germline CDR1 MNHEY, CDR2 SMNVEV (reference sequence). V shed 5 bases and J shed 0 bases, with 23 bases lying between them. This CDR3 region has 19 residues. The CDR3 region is CASSRLGQTGWVSNQPQHF. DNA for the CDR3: TGTGCCAGCAGTCGCCTGGGCCAAACAGGGTGGGTTAGCAATCAGCCCCAGCATTTT.

DNA of the CDR3: TGTGCCAGTACTCCGGACAGGGCCCTGAACACTGAAGCTTTCTTT. Its protein product is CASTPDRALNTEAFF. The chain is built from TRBV19 and TRBJ1-1, with 8 bases identical to TRBD1. Germline V CDR1 and CDR2: LNHDA, SQIVND (reference sequence). The CDR3 covers 15 residues. The V and J ends lost 7 bases and 0 bases, in that order; junction bases with no gene match: 7.